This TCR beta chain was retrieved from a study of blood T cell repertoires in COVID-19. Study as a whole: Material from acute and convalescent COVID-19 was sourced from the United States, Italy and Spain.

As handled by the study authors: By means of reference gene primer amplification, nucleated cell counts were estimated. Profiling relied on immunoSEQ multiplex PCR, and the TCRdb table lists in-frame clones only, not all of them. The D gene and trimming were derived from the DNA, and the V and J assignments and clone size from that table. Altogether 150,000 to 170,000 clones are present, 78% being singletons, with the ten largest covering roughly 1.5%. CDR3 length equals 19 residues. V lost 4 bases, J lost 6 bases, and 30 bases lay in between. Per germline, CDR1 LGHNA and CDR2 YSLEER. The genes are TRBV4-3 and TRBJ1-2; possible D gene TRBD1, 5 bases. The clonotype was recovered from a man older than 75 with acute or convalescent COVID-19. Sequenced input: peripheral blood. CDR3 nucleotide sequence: TGCGCCAGCAGCCGTAGATGGGACCCCGCGGGACCGTTTGCGGATGGCTACACCTTC. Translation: CASSRRWDPAGPFADGYTF.